One and the same sample provided the 12 T cell receptor beta chains below, sequenced in a study of cytomegalovirus exposure and HLA in healthy donors (dated by TCRdb to between 2016 and 2019). The protocol used for the library was the immunoSEQ multiplex PCR assay. For the multiplex PCR, a mixture combining 60 forward primers for TCR Vbeta segments and 13 reverse primers for TCR Jbeta segments was used. Entries here come from immuneACCESS through TCRdb and include only in-frame sequences with V and J called. Some clones fail to appear in such tables; in the studies checked, an unresolved V gene covers under half of the shortfall, and the cause of the remainder is unknown. In this sample the table shows about 160,000 clones, 75% to 90% of which occur a single time. Approximately 2% of the sample rests with the top ten. The sample taken for sequencing was PBMCs. Receptors were obtained from a woman between 18 and 30 years old in good health and CMV-seronegative.

This rearrangement joins TRBV29-1 to TRBJ2-5; D is unclear. The end of the DNA fits TRBJ2-7 better, so the J call may be wrong. The CDR3 runs 11 residues. The germline CDR1 and CDR2 sequences are SQVTM and ANQGSEA. The CDR3 coding sequence is TGCAGCTTTAGCAGCTCCTACGAGCAGTACTTC. Protein product: CSFSSSYEQYF.

The rearrangement uses TRBV25-1 and TRBJ1-1; tentative D call: TRBD1 (5 bases). This CDR3 has 13 amino acids. The V end was cut by 1 base, the J end by 3 bases, with 6 bases between. Germline CDR1 MGHDK, CDR2 SYGVNS. The CDR3 region is CASSESGYTEAFF. The CDR3 DNA is TGTGCCAGCAGTGAATCAGGGTACACTGAAGCTTTCTTT.

The chain links TRBV28 to TRBJ2-5, with D maybe TRBD2 (6 bases). The DNA end is a closer match to TRBJ2-7, so the J assignment may be wrong. The germline V gene encodes CDR1 MDHEN and CDR2 SYDVKM. The CDR3 consists of 16 residues. The CDR3 region is CASSFAWDASGYEQYF. CDR3 coding DNA: TGTGCCAGCAGCTTCGCCTGGGATGCAAGCGGGTACGAGCAGTACTTC.

V usage is TRBV28 and J usage is TRBJ1-2; 7 bases align to TRBD1. Germline V CDR1 and CDR2: MDHEN, SYDVKM. The trim removed 3 bases at V and 0 bases at J, leaving 1 base unmatched. CDR3 length equals 14 residues. The CDR3 sequence: CASSLQGANYGYTF. In DNA form, the CDR3 reads TGTGCCAGCAGTTTGCAGGGGGCTAACTATGGCTACACCTTC.

The genes are TRBV25-1 and TRBJ1-1; no clear D. Per germline, CDR1 MGHDK and CDR2 SYGVNS. The CDR3 runs 13 residues. V was pared by 6 bases and J by 1 base, with 9 bases between. The CDR3 nucleotides are TGTGCCAGCAGCCCCGAGGGGAACACTGAAGCTTTCTTT. This codes for CASSPEGNTEAFF.

V is TRBV5-1 and J is TRBJ1-5, with a possible D match to TRBD1 (6 bases). CDR1 and CDR2 (germline): SGHRS, YFSETQ. The CDR3 is 14 amino acids. V was cut by 4 bases and J by 4 bases, with 12 bases left in between. The CDR3 spells CASSAGTTNQPQHF. CDR3 bases: TGCGCCAGCAGCGCCGGGACAACAAATCAGCCCCAGCATTTT.

V and J are TRBV7-9 and TRBJ2-5; D unclear. Near its end, the DNA agrees better with TRBJ2-7, so the J call may be wrong. Germline lookup yields CDR1 SEHNR and CDR2 FQNEAQ (reference sequence). The CDR3 length is 11 residues. CDR3 sequence (DNA): TGTGCCAGCAGCCCGAACTACGAGCAGTACTTC. Encoded protein: CASSPNYEQYF.

Only one count was recorded for this clone. The chain carries TRBV7-9 and TRBJ1-1; 9 bases align to TRBD1. Germline V gives CDR1 SEHNR, CDR2 FQNEAQ (reference sequence). CDR3 length: 14 amino acids. V shed 5 bases, J shed 5 bases, and the junction held 6 bases outside the gene matches. CDR3 DNA sequence: TGTGCCAGCAGCCCACAGGGGGCTTCGACTGAAGCTTTCTTT. It codes for CASSPQGASTEAFF. The whole variable domain, remainder taken from reference TRBV7-9 and TRBJ1-1, is DTGVSQNPRHKITKRGQNVTFRCDPISEHNRLYWYRQTLGQGPEFLTYFQNEAQLEKSRLLSDRFSAERPKGSFSTLEIQRTEQGDSAMYLCASSPQGASTEAFFGQGTRLTVV.

The chain couples TRBV7-9 to TRBJ2-7; 12 positions match TRBD2. CDR1 and CDR2 from the germline V gene are SEHNR and FQNEAQ (reference sequence). The trim removed 5 bases at V and 2 bases at J, leaving 7 bases unmatched. The length of the CDR3 is 16 residues. CDR3: CASSPRLAGAPYEQYF. The CDR3 DNA reads TGTGCCAGCAGCCCCAGACTAGCGGGGGCCCCCTACGAGCAGTACTTC. The entire variable domain, with the rest obtained from reference TRBV7-9 and TRBJ2-7, is as follows: DTGVSQNPRHKITKRGQNVTFRCDPISEHNRLYWYRQTLGQGPEFLTYFQNEAQLEKSRLLSDRFSAERPKGSFSTLEIQRTEQGDSAMYLCASSPRLAGAPYEQYFGPGTRLTVT.

This clone was seen more than once but under ten times. V usage is TRBV4-1 and J usage is TRBJ1-4; D is uncertain. V lost 1 base, J lost 3 bases, and 15 bases lay in between. There are 17 residues in the CDR3. CDR1 MGHRA and CDR2 YSYEKL come from the germline V gene. CDR3 region: CASSQVGKTRANEKLFF. The CDR3, as DNA: TGCGCCAGCAGCCAAGTCGGGAAGACCCGAGCTAATGAAAAACTGTTTTTT.

The V gene is TRBV27, the J gene TRBJ2-5, with 7 bases fitting TRBD2. The CDR3 has 13 residues. Germline V gene data show CDR1 as MNHEY and CDR2 as SMNVEV (reference sequence). Trimming at V came to 4 bases and at J to 9 bases, leaving 8 bases not matched to a gene. The CDR3 sequence is CASSYGAGEAQYF. The CDR3, as DNA: TGTGCCAGCAGTTACGGGGCGGGGGAGGCCCAGTACTTC.

This chain uses TRBV27 with TRBJ1-6; D may be TRBD1 (6 bases). The CDR3 extends over 16 amino acids. Germline V gene sequence: CDR1 MNHEY, CDR2 SMNVEV (reference sequence). With 5 bases removed from V and 10 bases from J, the gap between germline ends came to 21 bases. The CDR3 DNA sequence: TGTGCCAGCAGTACGGGACCCGGCGGGGGGCGATCACCCCTCCACTTT. Translation: CASSTGPGGGRSPLHF.